This T cell receptor (beta chain) was sequenced for a study of blood T cell repertoires in COVID-19. At the level of the study: Sites across the United States, Italy and Spain contributed samples from acute and convalescent COVID-19. Nucleic acid was either cDNA or gDNA, and it came from T cells, B-cell-depleted T cells, or PBMCs.

Deletions cut 3 bases from V and 4 bases from J, with 7 bases between. CDR1 is SGHTA and CDR2 is FQGTGA in the germline V gene. The CDR3 loop spans 13 amino acids. As handled by the study authors: Estimated nucleated cell counts came from reference gene primer amplification. Only in-frame clones appear in the TCRdb table, and some are missing; sequencing was by immunoSEQ multiplex PCR. The DNA was the basis for D and trimming; V, J and clone size are from that table. The sample holds some 80,000 clones, approximately 83% seen once. The specimen sequenced was peripheral blood. The TCR originated in a human donor in a cohort sampled during active COVID-19. J is TRBJ1-3 and V is TRBV7-3, with a possible D match to TRBD1 (5 bases). This CDR3 is CASSLTAGNTIYF. CDR3 coding DNA: TGTGCCAGCAGCTTGACAGCCGGAAACACCATATATTTT.